Each of the 9 T cell receptor beta chains below was sequenced from the same sample in a study of shared clonotypes between healthy human individuals. Sequenced by immunoSEQ multiplex PCR; TCRdb stores in-frame clones only, minus some. The sample has some 200,000 clones; approximately 61% are singletons. The sample consisted of memory CD4+ T cells sorted from blood. Subset noted: CD45RA-negative fraction. Source of these receptors: a young man in good health.

The J gene is TRBJ2-7, the V gene TRBV5-4; either TRBD1 or TRBD2 may fit D (5 bases each). The V and J ends lost 3 bases and 0 bases respectively, with 13 bases between them. The CDR3 is 15 amino acids. Per the germline V gene, CDR1 is SGHNT and CDR2 is YYREEE (reference sequence). The CDR3 sequence is CASSSKGSSSYEQYF. CDR3 sequence (DNA): TGTGCCAGCAGCTCGAAGGGGAGCAGCTCCTACGAGCAGTACTTC.

The rearrangement joins TRBV28 to TRBJ2-1; weak D call: TRBD2 (7 bases). The CDR3 extends over 13 amino acids. CDR1 and CDR2 from the germline V gene are MDHEN and SYDVKM. Trimming pared 4 bases from V and 7 bases from J, leaving 11 bases between. The DNA for the CDR3 is TGTGCCAGCAGTTCCGGGGGGCGGAATGAGCAGTTCTTC. Translation: CASSSGGRNEQFF.

This rearrangement joins TRBV29-1 to TRBJ2-7; D possibly matches TRBD1 or TRBD2 (6 bases each). The CDR3 is 12 amino acids. Trimming cost V 4 bases and J 3 bases, with 10 bases left between them. CDR1 is SQVTM, CDR2 ANQGSEA, per germline. For the CDR3, the DNA is TGCAGCGTTGTACAGGGAGGCTACGAGCAGTACTTC. This encodes CSVVQGGYEQYF.

The chain links TRBV19 to TRBJ2-2; 14 nucleotides match TRBD2. Germline CDR1 reads LNHDA; CDR2 reads SQIVND (reference sequence). This CDR3 has 17 residues. V was pared by 7 bases and J by 4 bases, with 8 bases of the junction left unmatched. DNA for the CDR3: TGTGCCAGTACGACTAGCGGGAGGGCCTATCCCACCGGGGAGCTGTTTTTT. The encoded protein is CASTTSGRAYPTGELFF.

The rearrangement uses TRBV2 and TRBJ1-3; a weak D match, TRBD1 (5 bases). V was shortened by 5 bases and J by 0 bases, with 8 bases between the two germline ends. Germline values: CDR1 SNHLY, CDR2 FYNNEI. This CDR3 is 14 amino acids long. The CDR3 DNA follows: TGTGCCAGCAGTACCAGGGTCTCTGGAAACACCATATATTTT. Protein: CASSTRVSGNTIYF.

This clone was picked up a small number of times. Sequence at one end of the junction differs from germline and may be a read error. V usage is TRBV11-2 and J usage is TRBJ2-7; maybe TRBD2 (5 bases). CDR1 and CDR2 (germline): SGHAT, FQNNGV. The CDR3 is 12 amino acids. The CDR3, as DNA: TGTGCCAGCAGCTCCCGGACTCGATTCATCCTCTTC. Residues: CASSSRTRFILF. Full variable domain (outside the CDR3, taken from reference TRBV11-2 and TRBJ2-7): EAGVAQSPRYKIIEKRQSVAFWCNPISGHATLYWYQQILGQGPKLLIQFQNNGVVDDSQLPKDRFSAERLKGVDSTLKIQPAKLEDSAVYLCASSSRTRFILFGPGTRLTVT.

V gene TRBV5-1 combines with J gene TRBJ2-3; 8 bases line up with TRBD2. The CDR3 is 14 amino acids. From germline, CDR1 is SGHRS and CDR2 YFSETQ. Trimming at V came to 0 bases and at J to 3 bases, leaving 0 bases not matched to a gene. The CDR3 region has the DNA TGCGCCAGCAGCTTGGGACTAGCGACAGATACGCAGTATTTT. The encoded protein is CASSLGLATDTQYF.

The rearrangement links TRBV2 to TRBJ1-2; D is possibly TRBD1 (6 bases). Per germline, CDR1 SNHLY and CDR2 FYNNEI. The CDR3 totals 13 residues. V lost 7 bases, J lost 6 bases, and 15 bases lay in between. CDR3 sequence: CASNPDRGDGYTF. CDR3 bases: TGTGCCAGCAATCCGGACAGAGGGGATGGCTACACCTTC.

The V and J genes are TRBV7-2 and TRBJ2-7; D is undetermined. The CDR3 covers 15 residues. CDR1 is SGHTA and CDR2 is FQGNSA in the germline V gene. Trimming removed 1 base at V and 2 bases at J, with 12 bases between. The CDR3 here is CASSLGQVGTYEQYF. DNA of the CDR3: TGTGCCAGCAGCTTAGGGCAGGTGGGCACCTACGAGCAGTACTTC. The entire variable domain, with the rest obtained from reference TRBV7-2 and TRBJ2-7, is as follows: GAGVSQSPSNKVTEKGKDVELRCDPISGHTALYWYRQSLGQGLEFLIYFQGNSAPDKSGLPSDRFSAERTGGSVSTLTIQRTQQEDSAVYLCASSLGQVGTYEQYFGPGTRLTVT.